A single sample is the source of the 9 T cell receptor beta chains below, sequenced in a study of molecular identifiers for immune sequencing clone quantification. One entry per CDR3 protein, called by TCRdb with MiXCR from the PCR reads. The sample consists of hundreds of thousands of distinct CDR3 sequences, less than 30% of them appearing once. The sequenced material came from naive CD8+ T cells from blood, with Jurkat cell RNA spiked in. Subset indicated: FACS-sorted CD8+CD4-CCR7+CD45RA+ naive T cells. Receptors originate from a human donor in good health. Some libraries in this study had Jurkat cell RNA spiked in.

The chain has TRBV18 and TRBJ2-1, with D perhaps matching TRBD2 (7 bases). The CDR3 has 14 amino acids. Trimming removed 5 bases from V and 10 bases from J, with 18 bases in between. Looked up from germline, CDR1 is KGHSH and CDR2 is LQKENI. CDR3 in DNA: TGTGCCAGCTCATCAACCACTGGGGGGGCGGAGCAGTTCTTC. Protein sequence: CASSSTTGGAEQFF. The full variable domain, its missing parts supplied by reference TRBV18 and TRBJ2-1, is NAGVMQNPRHLVRRRGQEARLRCSPMKGHSHVYWYRQLPEEGLKFMVYLQKENIIDESGMPKERFSAEFPKEGPSILRIQQVVRGDSAAYFCASSSTTGGAEQFFGPGTRLTVL.

For this clonotype: Just one base apart from a much larger clone, this may be a read error. The rearrangement uses TRBV7-9 and TRBJ2-5, with D possibly being TRBD2 (5 bases). CDR3 length equals 15 residues. V lost 5 bases, J lost 0 bases, and 13 bases lay in between. Germline V CDR1 and CDR2: SEHNR, FQNEAQ (reference sequence). The CDR3 coding sequence is TGTGCCAGCAGCCCCGAGCGGATGTACCAAGAGACCCAGTACTTC. It yields the protein CASSPERMYQETQYF.

This sequence joins TRBV10-2 and TRBJ1-5; D call uncertain. The CDR3 consists of 17 residues. The V gene's germline CDR1 is WSHSY and CDR2 SAAADI. V was pared by 3 bases and J by 3 bases, with 18 bases between. CDR3 sequence: CASSDPGKGAANQPQHF. In nucleotides, the CDR3 is TGCGCCAGCAGTGACCCCGGGAAGGGAGCGGCCAATCAGCCCCAGCATTTT.

In its sample, this clonotype was seen a few times. The rearrangement uses TRBV5-5 and TRBJ1-1; 7 bases align to TRBD1. The junction had 5 bases not matched to a gene; V was cut back by 1 base and J by 5 bases. This CDR3 region has 14 residues. Per germline, CDR1 SGHKS and CDR2 YYEKEE (reference sequence). CDR3 region: CASSLRSGGTEAFF. The CDR3 coding sequence is TGTGCCAGCAGCTTGAGGTCAGGGGGGACTGAAGCTTTCTTT. Combining the CDR3 with reference TRBV5-5 and TRBJ1-1 gives the whole variable domain DAGVTQSPTHLIKTRGQQVTLRCSPISGHKSVSWYQQVLGQGPQFIFQYYEKEERGRGNFPDRFSARQFPNYSSELNVNALLLGDSALYLCASSLRSGGTEAFFGQGTRLTVV.

The chain combines TRBV30 with TRBJ2-7; D unclear. V shed 0 bases and J shed 1 base, with 7 bases lying between them. Germline-derived CDR1 and CDR2 are GTSNPN and SVGIG (reference sequence). This CDR3 is built from 13 residues. The CDR3 is CAWSVDPSYEQYF. The CDR3 DNA reads TGTGCCTGGAGTGTCGATCCATCCTACGAGCAGTACTTC.

This clonotype showed up many times. V and J are TRBV28 and TRBJ2-3; TRBD1 matches at 10 bases. Per germline, CDR1 MDHEN and CDR2 SYDVKM. The CDR3 is made up of 16 amino acids. Trimming at V came to 5 bases and at J to 5 bases, leaving 10 bases not matched to a gene. In DNA, the CDR3 is TGTGCCAGCAGTGTGACCCGGGACAGGGGTGTAGATACGCAGTATTTT. This sequence encodes CASSVTRDRGVDTQYF.

Points on this clonotype: This clone may be a read error of a much larger clone one base away. J is TRBJ1-3 and V is TRBV20-1; perhaps TRBD1 as D (5 bases). This CDR3 has 14 amino acids. The germline gives CDR1 DFQATT, CDR2 SNEGSKA (reference sequence). CDR3 in amino acids: CSARSRVTGTTIYF. The CDR3 bases are TGCAGTGCTAGGTCCAGGGTAACAGGAACCACCATATATTTT.

This clonotype was seen many times. The gene calls are TRBV30 and TRBJ2-7; D is uncertain. The V end was cut by 1 base, the J end by 2 bases, with 6 bases between. Germline CDR1 GTSNPN, CDR2 SVGIG (reference sequence). This CDR3 contains 12 residues. This CDR3 reads CAWSDPPYEQYF. As DNA, the CDR3 is TGTGCCTGGAGTGACCCTCCCTACGAGCAGTACTTC. Combining the CDR3 with reference TRBV30 and TRBJ2-7 gives the whole variable domain SQTIHQWPATLVQPVGSPLSLECTVEGTSNPNLYWYRQAAGRGLQLLFYSVGIGQISSEVPQNLSASRPQDRQFILSSKKLLLSDSGFYLCAWSDPPYEQYFGPGTRLTVT.

The table lists this clonotype with a few counts. The V gene is TRBV20-1, the J gene TRBJ2-7; the D gene is possibly TRBD2 (5 bases). The germline V gene has CDR1 DFQATT and CDR2 SNEGSKA (reference sequence). The ends were cut back, 1 base at V and 6 bases at J, with 13 bases in the middle. The CDR3 totals 13 residues. CDR3 residues: CSARVRGGFEQYF. The CDR3 DNA reads as TGCAGTGCTAGAGTTCGTGGAGGTTTCGAGCAGTACTTC.